This T cell receptor beta chain was obtained from a study of cytomegalovirus exposure and HLA in healthy donors. Concerning this clone: Its matching antigen is unknown.

In the PCR, 60 Vbeta and 13 Jbeta primers were used. Method: immunoSEQ multiplex PCR; TCRdb's copy keeps in-frame clones and lacks some. Among some 120,000 clones, roughly 80% were seen once, and the ten largest hold 1%. V was pared by 7 bases and J by 0 bases, with 13 bases between. This CDR3 has 15 amino acids. Germline assignment: CDR1 WNHNN and CDR2 SYGVQD (reference sequence). General study results and limits: TCR beta sequences reportedly predicted the HLA-A and HLA-B alleles of most subjects accurately.

This chain connects TRBV10-1 to TRBJ2-1; tentatively, D is TRBD2 (5 bases). Sequenced: PBMCs. The receptor was derived from a man aged 35-49 years in good health and CMV-seronegative. CDR3 in DNA: TGCGCCAGCATCCGGCGGGCCAGCTCCTACAATGAGCAGTTCTTC. Its protein is CASIRRASSYNEQFF.